This T cell receptor beta chain was found in a study of cytomegalovirus exposure and HLA in healthy donors. Findings and limits, study-wide: Previous analysis showed most TCR beta V segments were productive about 87% or about 30% of the time.

Vbeta (60) and Jbeta (13) primers were used in the PCR. The assay was immunoSEQ multiplex PCR, and TCRdb's table has in-frame clones only and misses some. The profile shows 150,000 to 200,000 clones, around four fifths of them singletons. Comments on this clone: As yet, its antigen is unknown.

The CDR3 spans 16 residues. Looked up from germline, CDR1 is LNHDA and CDR2 is SQIVND (reference sequence). Trimming took off 1 base at V and 6 bases at J, with 16 bases between the two ends. The material sequenced was PBMCs. This TCR came from a female donor in good health and CMV-seronegative. The chain uses TRBV19 and TRBJ1-5; maybe TRBD1 (6 bases). CDR3 nucleotide sequence: TGTGCCAGTAGTATAGTGGGGGGGGCGACGACTCAGCCCCAGCATTTT. It codes for CASSIVGGATTQPQHF. Variable domain in full (rest from reference TRBV19 and TRBJ1-5): DGGITQSPKYLFRKEGQNVTLSCEQNLNHDAMYWYRQDPGQGLRLIYYSQIVNDFQKGDIAEGYSVSREKKESFPLTVTSAQKNPTAFYLCASSIVGGATTQPQHFGDGTRLSIL.